The 10 T cell receptor beta chains reported below all come from one sample, sequenced in a study of early T cells in non-severe SARS-CoV-2 infection. TCRdb analysed the 5' RACE reads with MiXCR anew, one entry per CDR3 protein. This sample carries tens of thousands of distinct CDR3 sequences, about 12% of them seen once, and the ten largest clones take 16%. The specimen was whole blood. The receptor set was obtained from an adult who was a healthcare worker with PCR-confirmed SARS-CoV-2 infection or an uninfected control (not recorded which).

The V gene is TRBV11-2, the J gene TRBJ1-1; the D is unclear. The CDR3 has 11 amino acids. Trimming stripped 5 bases from V and 8 bases from J, with 9 bases between. The germline V gene has CDR1 SGHAT and CDR2 FQNNGV. In DNA, the CDR3 is TGTGCCAGCAGCGCTCAGGAAGAAGCTTTCTTT. Its protein is CASSAQEEAFF.

This clonotype was observed a handful of times. This sequence joins TRBV28 and TRBJ2-7; D not certain. This CDR3 is built from 16 residues. Germline CDR1 MDHEN, CDR2 SYDVKM. V lost 5 bases to trimming and J lost 3 bases, with 20 bases between them. CDR3 in DNA: TGTGCCAGCAGTGCCCCGCGGAGCCCCATGGGCTACGAGCAGTACTTC. Its translation: CASSAPRSPMGYEQYF. The variable domain in full, with the rest retrieved from reference TRBV28 and TRBJ2-7, is DVKVTQSSRYLVKRTGEKVFLECVQDMDHENMFWYRQDPGLGLRLIYFSYDVKMKEKGDIPEGYSVSREKKERFSLILESASTNQTSMYLCASSAPRSPMGYEQYFGPGTRLTVT.

Comments on this clonotype: A read error may explain this, as a much larger clone is one base away. The rearrangement uses TRBV9 and TRBJ1-4, with D possibly TRBD1 on 5 matching bases. V lost 7 bases, J lost 3 bases, and 19 bases lay in between. Germline values: CDR1 SGDLS, CDR2 YYNGEE. This CDR3 contains 16 residues. This chain's CDR3 is CASSTRDGTANEKLFF. CDR3 DNA sequence: TGTGCCAGCTCCACTCGGGACGGAACAGCTAATGAAAAACTGTTTTTT.

This clonotype has just a few counts. The chain combines TRBV18 with TRBJ2-5; D unresolved. CDR3 size: 14 residues. Trimming stripped 2 bases from V and 2 bases from J, with 9 bases between. Germline V gene lookup returns CDR1 KGHSH and CDR2 LQKENI. CDR3 bases: TGTGCCAGCTCACCATTGTTATTTCAAGAGACCCAGTACTTC. It encodes CASSPLLFQETQYF.

V usage is TRBV11-3 and J usage is TRBJ2-2, with a weak D call TRBD2 (6 bases). Germline-derived CDR1 and CDR2 are SGHNT and YENEEA. Trimming cost V 3 bases and J 5 bases, with 10 bases left between them. The CDR3 runs to 14 residues. The CDR3 bases are TGTGCCAGCAGCTTCTCAGCGGGTACCGGGGAGCTGTTTTTT. It yields the protein CASSFSAGTGELFF.

This clonotype has ten or more counts. V is TRBV29-1 and J is TRBJ2-2; D possibly corresponds to TRBD2 (6 bases). Germline CDR1 SQVTM, CDR2 ANQGSEA. CDR3 length equals 12 residues. V lost 1 base and J 8 bases, leaving 8 bases between the germline ends. CDR3 sequence reads: CSVEGSGGELFF. The CDR3 nucleotides read TGCAGCGTTGAAGGGAGCGGGGGGGAGCTGTTTTTT.

This clonotype turned up a few times. This rearrangement joins TRBV4-1 to TRBJ2-7, with D perhaps TRBD2 (6 bases). V lost 0 bases and J lost 7, with 13 bases in between. The CDR3 runs 14 residues. Per germline, CDR1 MGHRA and CDR2 YSYEKL. CDR3 nucleotide sequence: TGCGCCAGCAGCCAAGATCGGGGGAGCGGGGAGCAGTACTTC. Amino acids: CASSQDRGSGEQYF.

This clonotype was counted at least ten times. V gene TRBV20-1 combines with J gene TRBJ2-1, with 13 bases fitting TRBD2. The CDR3 contains 18 residues. CDR1 is DFQATT and CDR2 is SNEGSKA in the germline V gene (reference sequence). V lost 6 bases, J lost 3 bases, and 14 bases stayed unmatched. The CDR3 DNA is TGCAGTGCCAGACGCACTAGCGGGAGGGGCACGGGCTACAATGAGCAGTTCTTC. It codes for CSARRTSGRGTGYNEQFF.

This clonotype appeared a few times. The genes are TRBV28 and TRBJ2-1; D not resolved. This CDR3 is 12 amino acids long. Germline lookup yields CDR1 MDHEN and CDR2 SYDVKM. Trimming removed 4 bases at V and 10 bases at J, with 11 bases between. CDR3 region: CASSSPFAEQFF. The CDR3 region has the DNA TGTGCCAGCAGTTCCCCCTTTGCCGAGCAGTTCTTC.

This clonotype was counted only a few times. This chain joins TRBV29-1 and TRBJ2-7; 8 bases fit TRBD1. The germline V gene encodes CDR1 SQVTM and CDR2 ANQGSEA. CDR3 length equals 14 residues. The junction had 5 bases not matched to a gene; V was cut back by 2 bases and J by 2 bases. The CDR3 DNA reads as TGCAGCGTTGAACGGACAGGGACCACCTACGAGCAGTACTTC. It codes for CSVERTGTTYEQYF.